The subject of this entry is one T cell receptor beta chain. Antigen unknown. This entry comes from a study of shared clonotypes between healthy human individuals. Study-level results: The diversity represented, both genetic and in exposure history, was limited by few donors.

Assay used: immunoSEQ multiplex PCR; TCRdb lists only in-frame clones, some missing. The sample consists of 2 million to 2.5 million clones, over 90% of them appearing once. The sequence was obtained from a man aged 18-30 years in good health. Some clones in this sample may be carry-over from other donors' samples. Sequences were obtained from naive CD4+ T cells from PBMCs. Subset denoted: CD45RA+ positively selected.

The CDR3 spells CASGRPRTGQGDNEQFF. CDR3 in DNA: TGTGCTAGTGGCCGACCCCGGACAGGGCAGGGGGACAATGAGCAGTTCTTC. The rearrangement joins TRBV12-5 to TRBJ2-1; 8 nucleotides line up with TRBD1. Per the germline V gene, CDR1 is LGHNT and CDR2 is FRNRAP. This CDR3 is built from 17 residues. V lost 6 bases and J lost 5; bases outside the gene matches: 15.